This entry lists 12 T cell receptor beta chains sequenced from one sample in a study of blood T cells in healthy people across ages. Sample-barcoded 5' priming and a J-beta primer mix drove a second PCR of roughly 7 to 11 cycles. TCRdb ran MiXCR on the 5' RACE reads and lists one entry per CDR3 protein. The table records about 1.4 million distinct CDR3 sequences, 45% to 70% of them present only once. The material sequenced was blood. The receptors originated from a man between 18 and 29 years old in good health.

The rearrangement links TRBV4-1 to TRBJ1-2; no clear D gene. V was pared by 1 base and J by 4 bases, with 13 bases between. The CDR3 has 15 residues. Per the germline V gene, CDR1 is MGHRA and CDR2 is YSYEKL. DNA for the CDR3: TGCGCCAGCAGCCAAGCCCCGGGCCCTGGCTATGGCTACACCTTC. Protein product: CASSQAPGPGYGYTF.

This clonotype came up many times. V and J are TRBV4-1 and TRBJ2-7; possible D gene TRBD2, 6 bases. V was shortened by 0 bases and J by 4 bases, with 16 bases between the two germline ends. The CDR3 totals 16 residues. The germline gives CDR1 MGHRA, CDR2 YSYEKL. CDR3 sequence (DNA): TGCGCCAGCAGCCAAGACCCGGGACTCTCACGGTACGAGCAGTACTTC. As protein: CASSQDPGLSRYEQYF.

This clonotype was seen a handful of times. The J gene is TRBJ1-2, the V gene TRBV5-1; D is ambiguous. The CDR3 sequence is 15 residues long. Germline loops: CDR1 SGHRS, CDR2 YFSETQ. V lost 0 bases, J lost 3 bases, and 12 bases lay in between. The CDR3 DNA reads TGCGCCAGCAGCTTGGCCATAGGCAGTGACTATGGCTACACCTTC. It yields the protein CASSLAIGSDYGYTF.

This clonotype came up a few times. V and J are TRBV7-2 and TRBJ2-1, with 11 bases fitting TRBD2. The germline V gene encodes CDR1 SGHTA and CDR2 FQGNSA. CDR3 size: 15 residues. J gave up 7 bases and V 1 base, and 3 bases lay outside the gene matches. The CDR3 DNA sequence: TGTGCCAGCAGCTTAGAACTAGCGGGGGCAAATGAGCAGTTCTTC. This sequence encodes CASSLELAGANEQFF.

V and J are TRBV6-4 and TRBJ2-6; D call uncertain. The V end was cut by 6 bases, the J end by 1 base, with 16 bases between. Germline values: CDR1 MRHNA, CDR2 SNTAGT. This CDR3 comprises 17 residues. The CDR3 coding sequence is TGTGCCAGCAGCCTACCTCGAGGTTTATCTGGGGCCAACGTCCTGACTTTC. Protein: CASSLPRGLSGANVLTF.

The chain uses TRBV7-6 and TRBJ2-1; 8 nucleotides align to TRBD2. Looked up from germline, CDR1 is SGHVS and CDR2 is FNYEAQ. Trimming took 3 bases from V and 4 from J; bases not matched to a gene: 2. This CDR3 has 14 residues. CDR3 bases: TGTGCCAGCAGCTTCCAGCGGGGGTACAATGAGCAGTTCTTC. The encoded protein is CASSFQRGYNEQFF.

This clonotype has just a few counts. The chain carries TRBV7-2 and TRBJ2-1; 7 bases agree with TRBD2. Germline lookup yields CDR1 SGHTA and CDR2 FQGNSA. The ends lost 5 bases at V and 6 bases at J; junction bases unmatched: 10. The CDR3 covers 15 residues. The CDR3 protein is CASSKASGQFNEQFF. In DNA form, the CDR3 reads TGTGCCAGCAGCAAGGCTAGCGGACAATTCAATGAGCAGTTCTTC.

V gene TRBV20-1 combines with J gene TRBJ1-4; 8 nucleotides agree with TRBD1. Looked up from germline, CDR1 is DFQATT and CDR2 is SNEGSKA (reference sequence). V trimming: 1 base; J trimming: 5 bases; junction bases outside the gene matches: 3. The CDR3 sequence is 14 residues long. CDR3 protein: CSARAGGGNEKLFF. The CDR3 bases are TGCAGTGCTAGAGCAGGGGGCGGGAATGAAAAACTGTTTTTT.

The rearrangement links TRBV7-9 to TRBJ2-7; D might be TRBD1 (5 bases). Trimming cost V 5 bases and J 6 bases, with 11 bases left between them. The CDR3 is made up of 12 amino acids. Germline V gene lookup returns CDR1 SEHNR and CDR2 FQNEAQ (reference sequence). This chain's CDR3 is CASSLQESEQYF. DNA of the CDR3: TGTGCCAGCAGCCTACAGGAGAGCGAGCAGTACTTC.

This clonotype was recorded a few times. CDR3 sequence reads: CSVEEGDTTDTQYF. The CDR3 DNA follows: TGCAGCGTTGAAGAGGGGGACACCACAGATACGCAGTATTTT. This sequence joins TRBV29-1 and TRBJ2-3; D is perhaps TRBD1 (6 bases). V lost 0 bases, J lost 2 bases, and 9 bases lay in between. CDR1 is SQVTM, CDR2 ANQGSEA, per germline. This CDR3 contains 14 residues.

CDR3 nucleotide sequence: TGTGCCAGCAGTACCAGCCTGAGCTACGAGCAGTACTTC. As protein: CASSTSLSYEQYF. V is TRBV12-3 or TRBV12-4 and J is TRBJ2-4; no reliable D call. The DNA end is more similar to TRBJ2-7, so the J call may be wrong. The CDR3 consists of 13 residues.

V is TRBV20-1 and J is TRBJ2-3, with unresolved D. Trimming left V 2 bases short and J 4 bases short, with 10 bases between. The CDR3 covers 13 residues. Germline CDR1 DFQATT, CDR2 SNEGSKA (reference sequence). CDR3 sequence (DNA): TGCAGTGCTAGACTACTTAACGCAGATACGCAGTATTTT. This sequence encodes CSARLLNADTQYF.